This entry is about one T cell receptor beta chain. Clones were sequenced by immunoSEQ multiplex PCR, and TCRdb holds only the in-frame ones, with some missing. This table holds 150,000 to 200,000 clones, 80% to 90% found once. The data are from a study of control samples from healthy donors and cancer patients. The CDR3 is 13 amino acids. V lost 0 bases to trimming and J lost 3 bases, with 5 bases between them. CDR1 is LGHNA and CDR2 is YNFKEQ in the germline V gene. Sequencing input: blood. This sequence originates from a man between 18 and 35 years old in good health. V gene TRBV4-2 combines with J gene TRBJ1-1; no clear D. CDR3: CASSQEVHTEAFF. CDR3 DNA: TGTGCCAGCAGCCAAGAGGTCCACACTGAAGCTTTCTTT.